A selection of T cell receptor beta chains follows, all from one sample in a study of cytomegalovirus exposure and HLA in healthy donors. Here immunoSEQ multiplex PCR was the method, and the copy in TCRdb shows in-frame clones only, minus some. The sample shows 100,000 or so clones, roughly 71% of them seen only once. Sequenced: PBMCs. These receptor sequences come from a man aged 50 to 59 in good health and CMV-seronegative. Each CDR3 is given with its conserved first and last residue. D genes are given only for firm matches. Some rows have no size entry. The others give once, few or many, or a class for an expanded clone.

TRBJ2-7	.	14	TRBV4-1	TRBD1	TGCGCCAGCAGCACTCGGGACAGGGCCTACGAGCAGTACTTC	CASSTRDRAYEQYF
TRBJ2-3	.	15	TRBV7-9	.	TGTGCCAGCAGCTTAGGGAGGGTTGGCACAGATACGCAGTATTTT	CASSLGRVGTDTQYF
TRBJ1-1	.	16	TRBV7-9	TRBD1	TGTGCCAGCAGCAAACCCGACAGGGACGGATCTCCTGAAGCTTTCTTT	CASSKPDRDGSPEAFF
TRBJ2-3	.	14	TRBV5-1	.	TGCGCCAGCAGCCCGGGGTCCTACACAGATACGCAGTATTTT	CASSPGSYTDTQYF
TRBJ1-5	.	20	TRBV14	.	TGTGCCAGCAGCCAAGTTTGTGTGACGGGGGTCCTTCGGGGCAATCAGCCCCAGCATTTT	CASSQVCVTGVLRGNQPQHF
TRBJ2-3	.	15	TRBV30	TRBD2	TGTGCCTGGAGGTCGGGCGGGAGGAAAGGAGATACGCAGTATTTT	CAWRSGGRKGDTQYF
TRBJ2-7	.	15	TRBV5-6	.	TGTGCCAGCAGCTTGGCCGGCGGACCGGGAGACGAGCAGTACTTC	CASSLAGGPGDEQYF
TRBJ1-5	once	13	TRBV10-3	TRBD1	TGTGCCATCGGGACAGGCGCGGATCAGCCCCAGCATTTT	CAIGTGADQPQHF
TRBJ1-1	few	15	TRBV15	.	TGTGCCACCAGCAGACAACAGGGTATGAACACTGAAGCTTTCTTT	CATSRQQGMNTEAFF
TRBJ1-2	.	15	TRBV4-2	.	TGTGCCAGCAGCCAGCCCCGAGAGGCGGTCGATGGCTACACCTTC	CASSQPREAVDGYTF
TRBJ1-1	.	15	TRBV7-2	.	TGTGCCAGCAGCTTAGCGGTACAGGGAGGGCCTGAAGCTTTCTTT	CASSLAVQGGPEAFF
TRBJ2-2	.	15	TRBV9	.	TGTGCCAGCAGCGTAGGGAGAGGAAGTACCGGGGAGCTGTTTTTT	CASSVGRGSTGELFF
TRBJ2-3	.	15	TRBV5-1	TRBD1	TGCGCCAGCACCAAATCACAGGGGGGAACAGATACGCAGTATTTT	CASTKSQGGTDTQYF
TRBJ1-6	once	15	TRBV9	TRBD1	TGTGCCAGCAGCCCGGGACAGGGGAAAAATTCACCCCTCCACTTT	CASSPGQGKNSPLHF
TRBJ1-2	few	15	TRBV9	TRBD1	TGTGCCAGCAGCGTAGGAGGGACAGGGTCGGACGGCTACACCTTC	CASSVGGTGSDGYTF
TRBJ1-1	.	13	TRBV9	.	TGTGCCAGCAGCGTGGGACAACAACAGGAAGCTTTCTTT	CASSVGQQQEAFF
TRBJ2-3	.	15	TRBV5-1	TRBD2	TGCGCCAGCAGTCCAGAGCGGGGTAAAACAGATACGCAGTATTTT	CASSPERGKTDTQYF
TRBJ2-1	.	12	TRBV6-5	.	TGTGCCACCAGAGAGTCCTACAATGAGCAGTTCTTC	CATRESYNEQFF
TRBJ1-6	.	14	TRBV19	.	TGTGCCAGTAGTATGAGCTCCTATAATTCACCCCTCCACTTT	CASSMSSYNSPLHF
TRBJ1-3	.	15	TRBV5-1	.	TGCGCCAGCAGCTTGATCCCGGGTGGAGGAAACACCATATATTTT	CASSLIPGGGNTIYF
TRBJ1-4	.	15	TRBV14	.	TGTGCCAGCAGCCCGCGGGGGTTCGATAATGAAAAACTGTTTTTT	CASSPRGFDNEKLFF
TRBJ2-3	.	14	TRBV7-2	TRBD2	TGTGCCAGCAGCTTGGGACTACGCACAGATACGCAGTATTTT	CASSLGLRTDTQYF
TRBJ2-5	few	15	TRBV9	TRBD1	TGTGCCAGCAGCGCCTGGGACAGGGGAATCGGGACCCAGTACTTC	CASSAWDRGIGTQYF
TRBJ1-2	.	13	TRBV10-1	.	TGCGCCAGCAGTGCGACAGTAGGGGGAGGCTACACCTTC	CASSATVGGGYTF
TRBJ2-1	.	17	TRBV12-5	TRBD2	TGTGCTAGTGGATGGACTAGCGGGAGCAGCTCCTACAATGAGCAGTTCTTC	CASGWTSGSSSYNEQFF
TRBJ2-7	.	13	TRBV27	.	TGTGCCAGCAGACCGGGAGCCCTCTACGAGCAGTACTTC	CASRPGALYEQYF